These 30 T cell receptor beta chains originate from one sample sequenced in a study of blood T cell repertoires in COVID-19. Sequencing was performed with immunoSEQ multiplex PCR; in TCRdb, only in-frame clones are kept and a portion is missing. The repertoire holds 200,000 or so clones, with about nine tenths as singletons. The sequenced sample consisted of peripheral blood. The receptors originated from a man between 65 and 79 years old with active or convalescent COVID-19.

This chain joins TRBV5-1 and TRBJ1-6; D remains ambiguous. The V end lost 2 bases, the J end lost 5 bases, and 8 bases lay between the germline ends. Germline V gene lookup returns CDR1 SGHRS and CDR2 YFSETQ. The CDR3 has 14 residues. The CDR3 reads CASSFNSNNSPLHF. CDR3 DNA: TGCGCCAGCAGCTTTAACAGTAATAATTCACCCCTCCACTTT.

This clone was counted only a few times. The chain links TRBV4-3 to TRBJ2-7; 8 positions agree with TRBD1. Germline V gives CDR1 LGHNA, CDR2 YSLEER. The CDR3 is 15 amino acids. Unmatched junction bases numbered 4, after V lost 1 base and J lost 2 bases. This CDR3 is CASSQGQGRTYEQYF. The CDR3 DNA reads TGCGCCAGCAGCCAAGGACAGGGGAGGACCTACGAGCAGTACTTC.

The chain recombines TRBV19 with TRBJ1-4, with no clear D. Germline-derived CDR1 and CDR2 are LNHDA and SQIVND (reference sequence). The ends were cut back, 7 bases at V and 8 bases at J, with 11 bases in the middle. The CDR3 has 12 amino acids. DNA for the CDR3: TGTGCCAGTACCACTCAAACCGAAAAACTGTTTTTT. As protein: CASTTQTEKLFF.

The V and J genes are TRBV6-5 and TRBJ1-2; 8 bases align to TRBD1. V gave up 6 bases and J gave up 4 bases; unmatched junction bases: 10. Germline-derived CDR1 and CDR2 are MNHEY and SVGAGI. The CDR3 runs 15 residues. The CDR3 loop reads CASSPGQGLTYGYTF. The CDR3 DNA is TGTGCCAGCAGCCCCGGACAGGGACTAACCTATGGCTACACCTTC.

CDR3 protein: CASSPRGSSPNEQFF. CDR3 in DNA: TGCGCCAGCAGCCCACGGGGAAGTAGCCCAAATGAGCAGTTCTTC. This chain connects TRBV4-3 to TRBJ2-1; D perhaps matches TRBD2 (5 bases). V gave up 4 bases and J gave up 7 bases, with 17 bases separating them. Germline assignment: CDR1 LGHNA and CDR2 YSLEER. The CDR3 sequence is 15 residues long.

DNA of the CDR3: TGTGCCAGTAGAGTGACAGGGACCTCCTATAATTCACCCCTCCACTTT. Its protein product is CASRVTGTSYNSPLHF. The chain combines TRBV19 with TRBJ1-6; 7 bases fit TRBD1. Germline CDR1 LNHDA, CDR2 SQIVND (reference sequence). The CDR3 runs to 16 residues. J gave up 0 bases and V 6 bases, and 5 bases lay outside the gene matches.

This chain connects TRBV27 to TRBJ2-2; D not resolved. This CDR3 is built from 14 residues. V lost 1 base and J lost 3, with 6 bases in between. Germline V gene sequence: CDR1 MNHEY, CDR2 SMNVEV (reference sequence). The CDR3 spells CASSLYGYTGELFF. Written as DNA, the CDR3 is TGTGCCAGCAGTTTATACGGGTACACCGGGGAGCTGTTTTTT.

CDR3 in amino acids: CASSEVSGSFSGNTIYF. CDR3 nucleotides: TGTGCCAGCAGTGAGGTTTCCGGGTCCTTCTCTGGAAACACCATATATTTT. The chain links TRBV2 to TRBJ1-3; D gene uncertain. CDR1 SNHLY and CDR2 FYNNEI come from the germline V gene. Trimming removed 3 bases from V and 0 bases from J, with 15 bases in between. The CDR3 is 17 amino acids.

The chain uses TRBV24-1 and TRBJ1-2; D ambiguous. This CDR3 is 14 amino acids long. CDR1 KGHDR and CDR2 SFDVKD come from the germline V gene. V lost 1 base and J lost 2, with 7 bases in between. In nucleotides, the CDR3 is TGTGCCACCAGTGATTTAGAACAGAACTATGGCTACACCTTC. This gives the protein CATSDLEQNYGYTF.

The genes are TRBV29-1 and TRBJ1-4; TRBD1 agrees at 8 bases. The CDR3 is made up of 13 amino acids. V lost 4 bases and J lost 4; bases outside the gene matches: 2. CDR1 and CDR2 from the germline V gene are SQVTM and ANQGSEA. For the CDR3, the DNA is TGCAGCGTTGGACAGGGGTTTAATGAAAAACTGTTTTTT. Its translation is CSVGQGFNEKLFF. The full variable domain, in which reference TRBV29-1 and TRBJ1-4 provide the parts outside the CDR3, is SAVISQKPSRDICQRGTSLTIQCQVDSQVTMMFWYRQQPGQSLTLIATANQGSEATYESGFVIDKFPISRPNLTFSTLTVSNMSPEDSSIYLCSVGQGFNEKLFFGSGTQLSVL.

CDR3 DNA: TGTGCCAGTAGTACGTGGGGGGGACCCAATCAGCCCCAGCATTTT. Its protein is CASSTWGGPNQPQHF. This sequence joins TRBV19 and TRBJ1-5; D is perhaps TRBD1 (5 bases). Germline V gene lookup returns CDR1 LNHDA and CDR2 SQIVND (reference sequence). The V and J ends lost 4 bases and 3 bases respectively, with 13 bases between them. There are 15 residues in the CDR3.

The chain combines TRBV13 with TRBJ2-5; the match to TRBD2 covers 9 bases. The CDR3 length is 14 residues. Germline assignment: CDR1 PRHDT and CDR2 FYEKMQ (reference sequence). The V segment lost 4 bases and the J segment 5 bases; nucleotides outside the gene matches: 5. CDR3 sequence reads: CASSYRLAEETQYF. The CDR3 bases are TGTGCCAGCAGCTACCGACTAGCGGAGGAGACCCAGTACTTC.

This chain joins TRBV15 and TRBJ2-7, with 7 positions matching TRBD1. Germline lookup yields CDR1 LNHNV and CDR2 YYDKDF (reference sequence). The V segment lost 1 base and the J segment 2 bases; nucleotides outside the gene matches: 8. The CDR3 totals 16 residues. The CDR3 DNA follows: TGTGCCACCAGCAGAGCCGCAGGGGGAAAAACCTACGAGCAGTACTTC. Amino acid sequence: CATSRAAGGKTYEQYF.

The J gene is TRBJ2-3, the V gene TRBV5-1; D uncertain. The CDR3 covers 12 residues. Germline V CDR1 and CDR2: SGHRS, YFSETQ. V lost 4 bases and J lost 6, with 9 bases in between. CDR3 DNA: TGCGCCAGCAGCACCAGAGGTGATACGCAGTATTTT. Its protein product is CASSTRGDTQYF. Full variable domain (outside the CDR3, taken from reference TRBV5-1 and TRBJ2-3): KAGVTQTPRYLIKTRGQQVTLSCSPISGHRSVSWYQQTPGQGLQFLFEYFSETQRNKGNFPGRFSGRQFSNSRSEMNVSTLELGDSALYLCASSTRGDTQYFGPGTRLTVL.

Here the CDR3 DNA reads TGTGCCAGCCCGGGACAGGGGGAGAGGACAGATACGCAGTATTTT. This codes for CASPGQGERTDTQYF. This chain links TRBV25-1 with TRBJ2-3, with 11 bases aligning to TRBD1. After removal of 8 bases from V and 3 bases from J, the junction contained 7 bases not matched to a gene. The CDR3 loop spans 15 amino acids. The germline V gene encodes CDR1 MGHDK and CDR2 SYGVNS.

This clone was observed a single time. The chain links TRBV5-1 to TRBJ1-1; 7 bases line up with TRBD1. Germline V CDR1 and CDR2: SGHRS, YFSETQ. With V trimmed by 0 bases and J by 7 bases, 3 bases remained unmatched. The CDR3 contains 13 residues. CDR3 protein: CASSLAGGNEAFF. The CDR3, as DNA: TGCGCCAGCAGCTTGGCAGGGGGGAATGAAGCTTTCTTT.

V and J are TRBV7-9 and TRBJ2-5; D is possibly TRBD2 (6 bases). The CDR3 covers 13 residues. Trimming removed 5 bases from V and 7 bases from J, with 14 bases in between. From germline, CDR1 is SEHNR and CDR2 FQNEAQ (reference sequence). The CDR3 region is CASSRVEGGTQYF. As DNA, the CDR3 is TGTGCCAGCAGCCGAGTCGAGGGAGGGACCCAGTACTTC.

The chain joins TRBV6-5 to TRBJ1-4; the match to TRBD1 covers 10 bases. The length of the CDR3 is 13 residues. Looked up from germline, CDR1 is MNHEY and CDR2 is SVGAGI. Trimming took 5 bases from V and 14 from J; bases not matched to a gene: 8. CDR3 in DNA: TGTGCCAGCAGTCCGGGACAGGGGATTTACCTGTTTTTT. Translated: CASSPGQGIYLFF.

The chain combines TRBV7-6 with TRBJ1-2; D may be TRBD1 (6 bases). CDR3 size: 15 residues. Germline lookup yields CDR1 SGHVS and CDR2 FNYEAQ. V was trimmed by 5 bases and J by 2 bases, leaving 15 bases between them. CDR3 bases: TGTGCCAGCAGCGCACGGGGGGGGGCGAACTATGGCTACACCTTC. As protein: CASSARGGANYGYTF.

The chain combines TRBV14 with TRBJ2-5; 8 nucleotides line up with TRBD2. This CDR3 has 16 residues. Germline trimming cut 5 bases from V and 4 bases from J; bases unmatched to any gene: 12. Germline CDR1 and CDR2: SGHDN and FVKESK. The DNA for the CDR3 is TGTGCCAGCAGCGCCGCCGGGACTAGTTCGTTAGAGACCCAGTACTTC. Its translation is CASSAAGTSSLETQYF.

This CDR3 reads CASSPQRSSTDTQYF. CDR3 nucleotides: TGCGCCAGCAGCCCTCAGCGGAGCAGCACAGATACGCAGTATTTT. The chain links TRBV5-1 to TRBJ2-3; possibly TRBD2 for D (5 bases). V was pared by 4 bases and J by 0 bases, with 12 bases between. The germline gives CDR1 SGHRS, CDR2 YFSETQ. The CDR3 covers 15 residues.

Turning to this clone: A much more abundant neighbour one base away suggests this may be a read error. The chain joins TRBV12-3 or TRBV12-4 to TRBJ2-7; no clear D gene. The length of the CDR3 is 13 residues. Trimming cost V 1 base and J 1 base, with 5 bases left between them. The CDR3 is CASSLGGSYEQYF. CDR3 in DNA: TGTGCCAGCAGTTTAGGCGGTTCCTACGAGCAGTACTTC.

V is TRBV28 and J is TRBJ1-2; D possibly corresponds to TRBD1 (5 bases). CDR1 and CDR2 (germline): MDHEN, SYDVKM. Trimming shortened V by 10 bases and J by 1 base, and 28 bases separated the two germline ends. This CDR3 has 18 residues. Here the CDR3 DNA reads TGTGCCACCCGACGAGAAGACAGAAAACGCGTCATTAACTATGGCTACACCTTC. Protein: CATRREDRKRVINYGYTF.

The chain uses TRBV10-3 and TRBJ1-4; 7 bases fit TRBD1. Losses at the gene ends were 0 bases for V and 7 bases for J; bases not matched to a gene: 2. The CDR3 has 14 residues. Germline-derived CDR1 and CDR2 are ENHRY and SYGVKD. CDR3 region: CAISESGGGEKLFF. The CDR3, as DNA: TGTGCCATCAGTGAGTCAGGGGGCGGTGAAAAACTGTTTTTT.

This clone has a single count. The J gene is TRBJ1-4, the V gene TRBV4-3; D not certain. This CDR3 region has 14 residues. The V end lost 4 bases, the J end lost 8 bases, and 14 bases lay between the germline ends. The germline gives CDR1 LGHNA, CDR2 YSLEER. The CDR3 loop is CASSPTGRYEKLFF. For the CDR3, the DNA is TGCGCCAGCAGCCCGACCGGGAGGTACGAAAAACTGTTTTTT.

V usage is TRBV27 and J usage is TRBJ1-1; D is possibly TRBD1 (6 bases). V was pared by 3 bases and J by 6 bases, with 11 bases between. Germline-derived CDR1 and CDR2 are MNHEY and SMNVEV (reference sequence). CDR3 size: 13 residues. The CDR3 sequence: CASSFGPGAEAFF. DNA for the CDR3: TGTGCCAGCAGTTTTGGGCCAGGGGCTGAAGCTTTCTTT.

The chain couples TRBV11-2 to TRBJ1-4; perhaps TRBD1 as D (6 bases). The V end lost 6 bases, the J end lost 7 bases, and 18 bases lay between the germline ends. The CDR3 covers 15 residues. CDR1 is SGHAT and CDR2 is FQNNGV in the germline V gene. CDR3 coding DNA: TGTGCCAGCAGAGTCACAGGGTCCTTGGGTGAAAAACTGTTTTTT. It specifies CASRVTGSLGEKLFF.

The chain employs TRBV14 and TRBJ2-7; weak D call: TRBD1 (6 bases). The CDR3 totals 15 residues. Germline assignment: CDR1 SGHDN and CDR2 FVKESK. Trimming removed 4 bases from V and 0 bases from J, with 13 bases in between. The CDR3, as DNA: TGTGCCAGCAGCCGAGGCCGGGACATCTCCTACGAGCAGTACTTC. It specifies CASSRGRDISYEQYF.

V gene TRBV19 combines with J gene TRBJ2-2; D perhaps matches TRBD2 (6 bases). The CDR3 totals 13 residues. V lost 7 bases to trimming and J lost 3 bases, with 9 bases between them. In germline, CDR1 is LNHDA, CDR2 SQIVND (reference sequence). The CDR3 protein is CASTAGYTGELFF. CDR3 coding DNA: TGTGCCAGTACCGCGGGATACACCGGGGAGCTGTTTTTT.

The gene calls are TRBV2 and TRBJ1-4; no definite D call. This CDR3 comprises 16 residues. The germline gives CDR1 SNHLY, CDR2 FYNNEI. Trimming took 5 bases from V and 4 from J, leaving 17 bases between them. The CDR3 DNA sequence: TGTGCCAGCAGTAGAGGTCGACGGATCTTTAATGAAAAACTGTTTTTT. Its translation: CASSRGRRIFNEKLFF.